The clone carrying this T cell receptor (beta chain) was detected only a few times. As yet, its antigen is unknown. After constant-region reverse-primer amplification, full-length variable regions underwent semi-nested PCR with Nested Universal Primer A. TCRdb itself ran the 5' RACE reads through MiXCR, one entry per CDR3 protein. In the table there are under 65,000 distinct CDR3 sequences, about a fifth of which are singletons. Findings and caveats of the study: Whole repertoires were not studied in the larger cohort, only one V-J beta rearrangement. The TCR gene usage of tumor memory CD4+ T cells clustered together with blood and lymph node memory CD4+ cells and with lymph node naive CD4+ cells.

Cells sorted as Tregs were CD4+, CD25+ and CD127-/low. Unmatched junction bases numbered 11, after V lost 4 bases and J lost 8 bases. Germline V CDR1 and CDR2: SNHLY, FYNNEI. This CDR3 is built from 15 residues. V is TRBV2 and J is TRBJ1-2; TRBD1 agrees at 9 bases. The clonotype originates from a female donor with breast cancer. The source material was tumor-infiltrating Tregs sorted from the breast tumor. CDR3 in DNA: TGTGCCAGCAGTGGGGGGACAGGGATCGGTCAGGGCTACACCTTC. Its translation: CASSGGTGIGQGYTF.